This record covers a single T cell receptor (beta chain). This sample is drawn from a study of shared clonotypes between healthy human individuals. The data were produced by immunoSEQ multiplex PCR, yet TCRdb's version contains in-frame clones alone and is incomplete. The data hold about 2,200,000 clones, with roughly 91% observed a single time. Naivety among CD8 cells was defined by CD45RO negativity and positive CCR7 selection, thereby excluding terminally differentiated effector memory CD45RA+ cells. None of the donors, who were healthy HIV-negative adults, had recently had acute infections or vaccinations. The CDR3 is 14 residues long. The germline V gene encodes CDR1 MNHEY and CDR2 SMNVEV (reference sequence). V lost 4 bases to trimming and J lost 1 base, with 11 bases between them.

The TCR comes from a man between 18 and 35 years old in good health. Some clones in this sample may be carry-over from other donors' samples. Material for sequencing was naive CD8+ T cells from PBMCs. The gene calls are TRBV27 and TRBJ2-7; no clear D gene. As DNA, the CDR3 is TGTGCCAGCAGTTCCAGGAAACCGTCCTACGAGCAGTACTTC. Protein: CASSSRKPSYEQYF.